This section outlines one T cell receptor (beta chain) sequence together with its context. It lacks a known antigen. Base quality data are lacking; no much larger clone is found one base away. Every donor was a healthy Caucasian. Receptor libraries were prepared by 5' RACE. TCRdb lists the instrument as Illumina HiSeq 2000. Template switching added a universal primer binding site, and the final cDNA carried a unique molecular identifier that allowed TCR cDNA molecules to be counted accurately. Specific primers in the conserved constant-segment region were used to synthesize first-strand cDNA for the TCR alpha and beta chains. To control for contamination, every cDNA library carried two barcodes: a SMART-Mk sample barcode plus Illumina barcodes. TruSeq adapter sequences along with Illumina sample barcodes were introduced in two successive PCR steps. Sequencing of the TCR alpha and beta cDNA libraries was done on the Illumina HiSeq platform using custom primers. Per the source publication's procedure: MiGEC processed the raw reads to extract unique molecular identifiers, while MiXCR was used to determine the CDR3 positions. Recombination models were inferred per individual with the repgenHMM and IGoR tools using an EM algorithm. Shared clonotypes were analyzed with the tcR package in R, and sharing was normalized by the product of cloneset sizes. To study raw recombination without the effects of thymic and clonal selection, out-of-frame nonproductive sequences were analyzed. The public reads were reanalyzed by TCRdb: fastp trimming at Q25, MiXCR alignment, in-frame beta chains only. Rows are combined by CDR3 protein, so each entry shows the most common genes and DNA. These V and J calls originate from TCRdb's pipeline instead of the authors' own analysis. This sample holds 1.5 million to 2 million distinct CDR3 sequences; about 31% were observed only once. The ten largest clones add up to about 0.25% of the sample.

The sample is drawn from a study of identical twins (TCRdb year 2016). With regard to the full study: The study deep-sequenced TCR alpha and beta repertoires from monozygotic twins, unrelated adults of various ages and cord blood to test whether fetal clonotypes persist. To rule out contamination, the twin experiments were replicated at different times with different library preparation protocols. The research as a whole found: Zero-insertion analyses could be partly confounded by invariant T cells such as MAIT and iNKT, though diverse VJ usage argued against such confounding for most clonotypes. Abundant cord blood beta clonotypes had fewer insertions, young adult naive repertoires showed a similar but weaker trend, and memory repertoires showed no such trend. Compared with coincidental sharing between unrelated individuals, out-of-frame TCR alpha sequences shared between twins had an excess of sequences with low generation probability. The excess sharing between twins in beta out-of-frame sequences was weaker because fewer shared sequences reduced the signal-to-noise ratio. Recombination models systematically underestimated out-of-frame TCR alpha sharing in monozygotic twins but agreed with sharing between unrelated individuals. Because the same donors could not be followed over many years, the conclusions depended on cross-sectional statistical analysis.

The germline V gene (reference sequence) gives CDR1 as DFQATT and CDR2 as SNEGSKA. The CDR3 runs 11 amino acids, cysteine and phenylalanine included. CDR3 DNA only is kept here, 33 bases in frame from base 1. V loses 6 bases of germline sequence and J loses 5 bases, and the interval between the two ends is 10 bases. The chain uses TRBV20-1 and TRBJ1-2, with no D gene named confidently. This TCR was sampled from a newborn girl in good health. The sequencing sample was made of cord blood. Read as DNA, the sequence is TGCAGTGCCCTAATGGGGTATGGCTACACCTTC. Translated, this gives CSALMGYGYTF.